What follows are 13 T cell receptor beta chains derived from one specimen sequenced in a study of shared clonotypes between healthy human individuals. Profiling relied on immunoSEQ multiplex PCR, and the TCRdb table lists in-frame clones only, not all of them. The table has 980,000 or so clones, less than 85% seen once. The specimen sequenced was memory CD4+ T cells sorted from blood. Subset indicated: CD45RA-negative fraction. These receptors were collected from a young man in good health.

The chain is built from TRBV6-5 and TRBJ1-6, with D unclear. Germline loops: CDR1 MNHEY, CDR2 SVGAGI. V shed 3 bases and J shed 7 bases, with 7 bases lying between them. This CDR3 has 13 amino acids. This chain's CDR3 is CASSYIRNSPLHF. The CDR3 bases are TGTGCCAGCAGTTATATAAGAAATTCACCCCTCCACTTT.

V and J are TRBV9 and TRBJ1-1, with TRBD1 as a possible D gene (6 bases). V was trimmed by 3 bases and J by 2 bases, leaving 14 bases between them. Germline loops: CDR1 SGDLS, CDR2 YYNGEE. The CDR3 contains 15 residues. CDR3 DNA: TGTGCCAGCAGCGCCACCACGACAGGCAACACTGAAGCTTTCTTT. It encodes CASSATTTGNTEAFF.

As concerns this clone: The junction shows a germline mismatch at one end, possibly a read error. The rearrangement joins TRBV7-2 to TRBJ2-1; D unresolved. The CDR3 runs 15 residues. Looked up from germline, CDR1 is SGHTA and CDR2 is FQGNSA. Here the CDR3 reads CASSLGVFSHNEQFF. The CDR3 DNA reads as TGTGCCAGCAGCTTAGGAGTATTCTCCCACAATGAGCAGTTCTTC. Using reference TRBV7-2 and TRBJ2-1 for the parts outside the CDR3, the full variable domain is GAGVSQSPSNKVTEKGKDVELRCDPISGHTALYWYRQSLGQGLEFLIYFQGNSAPDKSGLPSDRFSAERTGGSVSTLTIQRTQQEDSAVYLCASSLGVFSHNEQFFGPGTRLTVL.

This chain links TRBV2 with TRBJ1-2, with a tentative D call TRBD1 (5 bases). Looked up from germline, CDR1 is SNHLY and CDR2 is FYNNEI. Trimming took 7 bases from V and 4 from J, leaving 13 bases between them. The CDR3 sequence is 13 residues long. The CDR3 nucleotides read TGTGCCAGCACCGGAGAGGGGTCCTATGGCTACACCTTC. It translates to CASTGEGSYGYTF.

The chain uses TRBV20-1 and TRBJ1-4; D perhaps matches TRBD1 (5 bases). Germline CDR1 reads DFQATT; CDR2 reads SNEGSKA (reference sequence). The CDR3 totals 11 residues. V was clipped by 6 bases and J by 8 bases, with 10 bases between them. CDR3 loop: CSAQAREKLFF. The CDR3 DNA sequence: TGCAGTGCACAGGCTAGGGAAAAACTGTTTTTT.

The V gene is TRBV27, the J gene TRBJ1-1, with D possibly TRBD1 on 5 matching bases. The V gene lost 10 bases and the J gene lost 1 base, with 13 bases spanning the gap. CDR3 length: 13 residues. Looked up from germline, CDR1 is MNHEY and CDR2 is SMNVEV (reference sequence). The CDR3 sequence: CATRGHWNTEAFF. The CDR3 DNA is TGTGCCACCAGAGGACACTGGAACACTGAAGCTTTCTTT.

With respect to this clone: A far larger clone is only one base removed, so a read error is likely. The chain couples TRBV7-2 to TRBJ2-7; 7 positions match TRBD2. CDR1 SGHTA and CDR2 FQGNSA come from the germline V gene. The CDR3 is 15 amino acids. V gave up 5 bases and J gave up 7 bases; unmatched junction bases: 14. In DNA, the CDR3 is TGTGCCAGCAGCCGCACCGGGACTACCGAATATGAGCAGTACTTC. Protein sequence: CASSRTGTTEYEQYF.

The chain employs TRBV30 and TRBJ2-7; possible D gene TRBD1, 6 bases. The germline V gene has CDR1 GTSNPN and CDR2 SVGIG (reference sequence). CDR3 size: 11 residues. V lost 4 bases and J lost 2, with 6 bases in between. CDR3 nucleotides: TGTGCCTGGAAGGGGGCCTACGAGCAGTACTTC. It yields the protein CAWKGAYEQYF.

The rearrangement uses TRBV6-6 and TRBJ2-3, with D unclear. Germline loops: CDR1 MNHNY, CDR2 SVGAGI (reference sequence). Trimming cost V 6 bases and J 4 bases, with 8 bases left between them. The length of the CDR3 is 12 residues. CDR3 sequence reads: CASSLGSDTQYF. The CDR3 coding sequence is TGTGCCAGCAGCCTGGGGTCAGATACGCAGTATTTT.

The chain links TRBV10-3 to TRBJ2-7, with TRBD2 matching 8 bases. Germline CDR1 and CDR2: ENHRY and SYGVKD. The CDR3 loop spans 15 amino acids. V lost 6 bases and J lost 6; bases outside the gene matches: 13. In DNA, the CDR3 is TGTGCCATCAGCCCGGGACTAGGAGCTTCTGGCGAGCAGTACTTC. As protein: CAISPGLGASGEQYF.

A note on this clone: This may stem from a read error, because a much larger clone lies one nucleotide away. The rearrangement links TRBV28 to TRBJ1-1; 7 bases match TRBD1. V lost 5 bases and J lost 1; bases outside the gene matches: 1. The germline gives CDR1 MDHEN, CDR2 SYDVKM. There are 13 residues in the CDR3. CDR3 nucleotide sequence: TGTGCCAGCAGTCAGGGGGGGAACACTGAAGCTTTCTTT. Amino acids: CASSQGGNTEAFF.

The V gene is TRBV18, the J gene TRBJ2-2; D remains unclear. The CDR3 extends over 15 amino acids. Per germline, CDR1 KGHSH and CDR2 LQKENI. V gave up 2 bases and J gave up 4 bases, with 11 bases separating them. The CDR3 sequence is CASSPGVGGTGELFF. CDR3 in DNA: TGTGCCAGCTCACCAGGGGTAGGCGGCACCGGGGAGCTGTTTTTT.

The chain joins TRBV18 to TRBJ2-7, with 13 bases matching TRBD2. Germline values: CDR1 KGHSH, CDR2 LQKENI. The CDR3 runs 15 residues. V shed 4 bases, J shed 6 bases, and the junction held 6 bases outside the gene matches. CDR3 residues: CASSLTSGGAGEQYF. The CDR3 DNA sequence: TGTGCCAGCTCACTCACTAGCGGGGGGGCCGGCGAGCAGTACTTC.